Below, 24 T cell receptor beta chains from the same sample are listed, as sequenced in a study of blood T cell repertoires in COVID-19. Clones were sequenced by immunoSEQ multiplex PCR, and TCRdb holds only the in-frame ones, with some missing. The table has some 430,000 clones, roughly 91% seen once. Sequencing was carried out using PBMCs or T cells enriched from blood (not recorded which). The receptors were gathered from a man aged 18 to 30 who had recovered from COVID-19.

The chain uses TRBV7-9 and TRBJ2-4, with D possibly being TRBD2 (6 bases). The ends were cut back, 5 bases at V and 4 bases at J, with 15 bases in the middle. The CDR3 has 15 residues. CDR1 is SEHNR and CDR2 is FQNEAQ in the germline V gene (reference sequence). The CDR3 loop is CASSPPVGRKNIQYF. CDR3 nucleotides: TGTGCCAGCAGCCCTCCGGTGGGGAGGAAAAACATTCAGTACTTC.

The chain uses TRBV2 and TRBJ1-5; D gene uncertain. This CDR3 comprises 12 residues. Trimming removed 6 bases from V and 7 bases from J, with 10 bases in between. Germline assignment: CDR1 SNHLY and CDR2 FYNNEI. The CDR3 region has the DNA TGTGCCAGCAGGGCGGGGAGCCAGCCCCAGCATTTT. Translating it yields CASRAGSQPQHF. The complete variable domain, with remaining parts taken from reference TRBV2 and TRBJ1-5, reads EPEVTQTPSHQVTQMGQEVILRCVPISNHLYFYWYRQILGQKVEFLVSFYNNEISEKSEIFDDQFSVERPDGSNFTLKIRSTKLEDSAMYFCASRAGSQPQHFGDGTRLSIL.

This clone occurred once. V usage is TRBV3-1 (or the pseudogene TRBV3-2) and J usage is TRBJ2-1; D remains unclear. Germline CDR1 and CDR2: LGHDT and YNNKEL (reference sequence). V lost 4 bases to trimming and J lost 3 bases, with 10 bases between them. The CDR3 extends over 14 amino acids. CDR3 sequence: CASSLKAFYNEQFF. DNA for the CDR3: TGTGCCAGCAGCCTCAAAGCGTTCTACAATGAGCAGTTCTTC.

The CDR3 DNA follows: TGTGCCAGCCGGCGGGAGGAAAAACTGTTTTTT. This gives the protein CASRREEKLFF. The J gene is TRBJ1-4, the V gene TRBV6-5; D is ambiguous. The V end was cut by 8 bases, the J end by 8 bases, with 9 bases between. Germline V gene data show CDR1 as MNHEY and CDR2 as SVGAGI. This CDR3 contains 11 residues.

The chain joins TRBV11-2 to TRBJ2-1, with D possibly TRBD1 on 6 matching bases. This CDR3 is 15 amino acids long. V gave up 2 bases and J gave up 5 bases, with 13 bases separating them. Germline V gene sequence: CDR1 SGHAT, CDR2 FQNNGV. CDR3 sequence reads: CASSLQSRDNNEQFF. As DNA, the CDR3 is TGTGCCAGCAGCTTACAGTCCCGGGACAACAATGAGCAGTTCTTC.

The chain links TRBV9 to TRBJ1-2; 8 bases are a match to TRBD1. The CDR3 spans 15 residues. The germline V gene encodes CDR1 SGDLS and CDR2 YYNGEE. Trimming at V came to 0 bases and at J to 4 bases, leaving 5 bases not matched to a gene. The CDR3 sequence: CASSVEDRGTYGYTF. The CDR3 DNA follows: TGTGCCAGCAGCGTAGAAGACAGGGGTACCTATGGCTACACCTTC.

The chain uses TRBV4-1 and TRBJ2-1; D is possibly TRBD2 (6 bases). CDR1 is MGHRA, CDR2 YSYEKL, per germline. The V and J ends lost 4 bases and 6 bases respectively, with 16 bases between them. The CDR3 has 15 residues. The CDR3 reads CASSPLAVTFNEQFF. The CDR3 nucleotides are TGCGCCAGCAGCCCTTTAGCGGTCACCTTCAATGAGCAGTTCTTC.

V usage is TRBV3-1 (or the pseudogene TRBV3-2) and J usage is TRBJ2-3; possible D gene TRBD2, 6 bases. The CDR3 totals 16 residues. V shed 4 bases and J shed 3 bases, with 17 bases lying between them. Germline lookup yields CDR1 LGHDT and CDR2 YNNKEL (reference sequence). For the CDR3, the DNA is TGTGCCAGCAGCCCCTTCGGAGGGCTCGATACAGATACGCAGTATTTT. Encoded protein: CASSPFGGLDTDTQYF.

This clone occurred once. The chain combines TRBV19 with TRBJ2-1, with 8 positions matching TRBD1. Trimming took 5 bases from V and 7 from J; bases not matched to a gene: 4. The germline gives CDR1 LNHDA, CDR2 SQIVND (reference sequence). The CDR3 is made up of 13 amino acids. The CDR3 region is CASSPDRGNEQFF. The CDR3 region has the DNA TGTGCCAGTAGTCCCGACAGGGGAAATGAGCAGTTCTTC.

The rearrangement uses TRBV3-1 (or the pseudogene TRBV3-2) and TRBJ2-5; TRBD1 matches at 8 bases. The CDR3 is made up of 16 amino acids. CDR1 is LGHDT and CDR2 is YNNKEL in the germline V gene (reference sequence). Trimming at V came to 6 bases and at J to 2 bases, leaving 11 bases not matched to a gene. The CDR3 protein is CASSIQGTGKQETQYF. The CDR3 DNA is TGTGCCAGCAGTATCCAGGGGACAGGAAAACAAGAGACCCAGTACTTC.

This chain joins TRBV5-6 and TRBJ1-5; D is perhaps TRBD1 (6 bases). The ends were cut back, 1 base at V and 3 bases at J, with 8 bases in the middle. Per germline, CDR1 SGHDT and CDR2 YYEEEE. This CDR3 spans 14 amino acids. CDR3 sequence: CASSLRGINQPQHF. CDR3 sequence (DNA): TGTGCCAGCAGCTTGAGGGGGATCAATCAGCCCCAGCATTTT.

This chain links TRBV6-1 with TRBJ1-1; 11 bases line up with TRBD1. V lost 6 bases, J lost 5 bases, and 8 bases stayed unmatched. The CDR3 sequence is 15 residues long. Germline V gene data show CDR1 as MNHNS and CDR2 as SASEGT. CDR3 residues: CASSRGQGARTEAFF. In DNA, the CDR3 is TGTGCCAGCAGCCGAGGACAGGGGGCGAGGACTGAAGCTTTCTTT.

The rearrangement links TRBV5-1 to TRBJ1-1; D unresolved. V lost 1 base and J lost 5, with 12 bases in between. Germline V gene lookup returns CDR1 SGHRS and CDR2 YFSETQ. The CDR3 runs 14 residues. As DNA, the CDR3 is TGCGCCAGCAGCTTGTCAGGCCATGGGACTGAAGCTTTCTTT. Translating it yields CASSLSGHGTEAFF.

This chain connects TRBV7-9 to TRBJ2-7; TRBD2 matches at 11 bases. The junction had 16 bases not matched to a gene; V was cut back by 2 bases and J by 4 bases. The CDR3 loop spans 19 amino acids. CDR1 and CDR2 from the germline V gene are SEHNR and FQNEAQ (reference sequence). DNA for the CDR3: TGTGCCAGCAGCTTACCCCACCATAAGATAGCGGGGGGGCCTTACGAGCAGTACTTC. As protein: CASSLPHHKIAGGPYEQYF.

The V call is TRBV3-1 (or the pseudogene TRBV3-2), the J call TRBJ1-1; D may be TRBD1 (5 bases). Trimming left V 0 bases short and J 5 bases short, with 19 bases between. The CDR3 spans 17 residues. Germline V gives CDR1 LGHDT, CDR2 YNNKEL (reference sequence). CDR3 residues: CASSQDHRRVGGTEAFF. In DNA form, the CDR3 reads TGTGCCAGCAGCCAAGATCATCGGCGGGTCGGGGGTACTGAAGCTTTCTTT.

This clone is a singleton in its sample. The V and J genes are TRBV18 and TRBJ1-2, with 9 positions matching TRBD1. The length of the CDR3 is 13 residues. J was trimmed by 7 bases and V by 5 bases; bases with no gene match: 5. Germline V lookup: CDR1 KGHSH, CDR2 LQKENI. Here the CDR3 reads CASSSGQGLGYTF. CDR3 nucleotides: TGTGCCAGCTCATCGGGACAGGGACTTGGCTACACCTTC.

The chain joins TRBV2 to TRBJ1-2; D gene ambiguous. V shed 11 bases and J shed 8 bases, with 18 bases lying between them. There are 12 residues in the CDR3. Germline V gene sequence: CDR1 SNHLY, CDR2 FYNNEI. The CDR3 coding sequence is TGTGCCGGTACTGTCGGGGTCGGGGGCTACACCTTC. It encodes CAGTVGVGGYTF.

The V and J genes are TRBV6-2 or TRBV6-3 and TRBJ1-6; D is undetermined. This CDR3 has 16 residues. V gave up 2 bases and J gave up 0 bases, with 8 bases separating them. Germline V gene data show CDR1 as MNHEY and CDR2 as SVGEGT. CDR3 loop: CASSYRGSSYNSPLHF. The CDR3 coding sequence is TGTGCCAGCAGTTACAGAGGGAGCTCCTATAATTCACCCCTCCACTTT.

This rearrangement joins TRBV2 to TRBJ2-2; perhaps TRBD2 as D (5 bases). Germline V CDR1 and CDR2: SNHLY, FYNNEI. CDR3 length: 12 residues. V lost 5 bases, J lost 4 bases, and 5 bases lay in between. CDR3 sequence reads: CASSRGTGELFF. In nucleotides, the CDR3 is TGTGCCAGCAGTCGGGGCACCGGGGAGCTGTTTTTT.

V gene TRBV5-6 combines with J gene TRBJ1-1; possible D gene TRBD1, 5 bases. The V end lost 2 bases, the J end lost 5 bases, and 13 bases lay between the germline ends. The CDR3 is 14 amino acids. Germline V gives CDR1 SGHDT, CDR2 YYEEEE. This CDR3 reads CASSFTANRTEAFF. The CDR3 nucleotides are TGTGCCAGCAGCTTTACAGCCAACAGGACTGAAGCTTTCTTT.

V and J are TRBV19 and TRBJ2-3; TRBD1 might be the D (6 bases). CDR1 and CDR2 from the germline V gene are LNHDA and SQIVND (reference sequence). The CDR3 is 16 amino acids. Trimming pared 3 bases from V and 4 bases from J, leaving 17 bases between. In DNA form, the CDR3 reads TGTGCCAGTAGTATGTCCGGGACACAACCCTCAGATACGCAGTATTTT. Translating gives CASSMSGTQPSDTQYF. Full variable domain (rest looked up from reference TRBV19 and TRBJ2-3): DGGITQSPKYLFRKEGQNVTLSCEQNLNHDAMYWYRQDPGQGLRLIYYSQIVNDFQKGDIAEGYSVSREKKESFPLTVTSAQKNPTAFYLCASSMSGTQPSDTQYFGPGTRLTVL.

The rearrangement joins TRBV19 to TRBJ2-1, with 7 bases fitting TRBD2. This CDR3 comprises 18 residues. Trimming cost V 3 bases and J 8 bases; bases outside gene matches: 19. Germline V gene lookup returns CDR1 LNHDA and CDR2 SQIVND (reference sequence). This CDR3 is CASSIGVELASIWYEQFF. In DNA form, the CDR3 reads TGTGCCAGTAGTATTGGGGTAGAACTAGCGTCAATTTGGTATGAGCAGTTCTTC.

The chain employs TRBV19 and TRBJ2-2; weak D call: TRBD2 (6 bases). Germline V CDR1 and CDR2: LNHDA, SQIVND (reference sequence). This CDR3 has 16 amino acids. V lost 1 base, J lost 2 bases, and 11 bases lay in between. The CDR3 loop is CASSIGGGANTGELFF. The CDR3 DNA reads as TGTGCCAGTAGTATAGGCGGAGGGGCTAACACCGGGGAGCTGTTTTTT.

The genes are TRBV24-1 and TRBJ1-2; D ambiguous. This CDR3 contains 11 residues. The germline V and J ends were trimmed by 7 bases and 6 bases, with 8 bases remaining between them. In germline, CDR1 is KGHDR, CDR2 SFDVKD. CDR3 bases: TGTGCCACCAGCGGGATTAATGGCTACACCTTC. Translated: CATSGINGYTF.